These 27 T cell receptor beta chains originate from one sample sequenced in a study of blood T cells in healthy people across ages. PCR was performed a second time for about 6 to 11 cycles using a sample-barcoded 5' primer and a J-beta primer mix. Via MiXCR, TCRdb re-called the 5' RACE reads, giving one row per CDR3 protein. The sample records over 700,000 distinct CDR3 sequences, approximately 25% being singletons. The same data also contributed to another study, on T cells of mothers and their children.

The sequencing input was blood. These receptors were obtained from a boy between 10 and 17 years old in good health.

This clonotype was observed a few times. The rearrangement uses TRBV6-1 and TRBJ2-5; the match to TRBD2 covers 11 bases. The DNA matches TRBJ2-7 better at its end, which makes the J call doubtful. The CDR3 runs 14 residues. Germline lookup yields CDR1 MNHNS and CDR2 SASEGT. The CDR3 loop reads CASIGLAGRYEQYF. DNA for the CDR3: TGTGCCAGCATCGGACTAGCGGGTCGCTACGAGCAGTACTTC.

The chain carries TRBV4-1 and TRBJ2-2; TRBD1 matches at 9 bases. The germline V gene encodes CDR1 MGHRA and CDR2 YSYEKL. The CDR3 covers 15 residues. The V and J ends lost 4 bases and 6 bases, in that order; junction bases with no gene match: 6. The CDR3 DNA is TGCGCCAGCAGCCCGGGACAGGGTGCGTCCGGGGAGCTGTTTTTT. Translation: CASSPGQGASGELFF.

The V and J genes are TRBV11-2 and TRBJ1-4, with 8 bases fitting TRBD1. V lost 6 bases, J lost 8 bases, and 14 bases stayed unmatched. CDR1 is SGHAT, CDR2 FQNNGV, per germline. The length of the CDR3 is 16 residues. The CDR3 DNA reads as TGTGCCAGCAGGGTCGGGACAGGCCTTCGTCGGGAAAAACTGTTTTTT. It specifies CASRVGTGLRREKLFF.

This clonotype appeared a few times. The CDR3 spells CASSQGSGILTYEQYF. In nucleotides, the CDR3 is TGCGCCAGCAGCCAAGGGTCAGGGATTCTAACCTACGAGCAGTACTTC. The chain has TRBV4-1 and TRBJ2-5, with a weak D call TRBD1 (5 bases). The last part of the DNA fits TRBJ2-7 better; the J call may be wrong. CDR1 is MGHRA, CDR2 YSYEKL, per germline. The CDR3 is 16 residues long.

This clonotype was found a few times. The chain couples TRBV13 to TRBJ2-5; a possible D gene is TRBD1 (5 bases). The CDR3 has 15 residues. Trimming stripped 2 bases from V and 4 bases from J, with 14 bases between. Germline V CDR1 and CDR2: PRHDT, FYEKMQ (reference sequence). The CDR3 sequence is CASSLSPGRGETQYF. CDR3 sequence (DNA): TGTGCCAGCAGCTTATCCCCAGGGCGAGGAGAGACCCAGTACTTC.

The chain has TRBV13 and TRBJ2-5; no clear D. The CDR3 loop spans 13 amino acids. V was trimmed by 2 bases and J by 7 bases, leaving 11 bases between them. Germline CDR1 PRHDT, CDR2 FYEKMQ (reference sequence). The CDR3 region is CASSLRRALTQYF. As DNA, the CDR3 is TGTGCCAGCAGCTTACGGAGAGCCCTGACCCAGTACTTC.

The rearrangement uses TRBV4-1 and TRBJ2-5; D possibly corresponds to TRBD2 (6 bases). The DNA matches TRBJ2-7 better at its end, which makes the J call doubtful. The V gene's germline CDR1 is MGHRA and CDR2 YSYEKL. The length of the CDR3 is 15 residues. CDR3 coding DNA: TGCGCCAGCAGCCAAGAATTAGTGTATAGCGGCGAGCAGTACTTC. Translated, it gives CASSQELVYSGEQYF.

The rearrangement links TRBV24-1 to TRBJ2-3; 7 bases agree with TRBD1. The trim removed 3 bases at V and 2 bases at J, leaving 10 bases unmatched. CDR1 is KGHDR, CDR2 SFDVKD, per germline. The CDR3 runs 17 residues. The CDR3 spells CATSDTLQGYHTDTQYF. In DNA, the CDR3 is TGTGCCACCAGTGATACCCTACAGGGGTACCACACAGATACGCAGTATTTT.

V gene TRBV5-6 combines with J gene TRBJ2-7; D is ambiguous. The CDR3 spans 13 residues. V gave up 2 bases and J gave up 1 base, with 7 bases separating them. The germline V gene has CDR1 SGHDT and CDR2 YYEEEE. Written as DNA, the CDR3 is TGTGCCAGCAGCTTAACGAAGTCCTACGAGCAGTACTTC. Residues: CASSLTKSYEQYF.

This chain connects TRBV19 to TRBJ2-1, with D perhaps being TRBD1 or TRBD2 (5 bases each). Looked up from germline, CDR1 is LNHDA and CDR2 is SQIVND (reference sequence). V lost 1 base, J lost 4 bases, and 11 bases lay in between. The CDR3 is made up of 15 amino acids. The CDR3 nucleotides read TGTGCCAGTAGTATAGTAACGGGGCCATACAATGAGCAGTTCTTC. The encoded protein is CASSIVTGPYNEQFF.

V usage is TRBV20-1 and J usage is TRBJ1-2, with D hard to call. Germline CDR1 reads DFQATT; CDR2 reads SNEGSKA (reference sequence). V was cut by 0 bases and J by 8 bases, with 16 bases left in between. This CDR3 has 14 amino acids. The CDR3 DNA sequence: TGCAGTGCTAGAGATCGTACAGACCTCCGGGGCTACACCTTC. It specifies CSARDRTDLRGYTF.

The sample holds a few counts of this clonotype. The gene calls are TRBV7-2 and TRBJ2-1, with 7 bases that match TRBD2. From germline, CDR1 is SGHTA and CDR2 FQGNSA. V shed 2 bases, J shed 4 bases, and the junction held 8 bases outside the gene matches. The CDR3 has 16 amino acids. In nucleotides, the CDR3 is TGTGCCAGCAGCTTACCGTTATGGGAGGGTTACAATGAGCAGTTCTTC. As protein: CASSLPLWEGYNEQFF.

Only a few counts were recorded for this clonotype. V is TRBV25-1 and J is TRBJ1-1; D is undetermined. The length of the CDR3 is 15 residues. V was clipped by 4 bases and J by 0 bases, with 12 bases between them. CDR1 is MGHDK and CDR2 is SYGVNS in the germline V gene. DNA for the CDR3: TGTGCCAGCAGTGGATTCGGCAGTTTGAACACTGAAGCTTTCTTT. Translation gives CASSGFGSLNTEAFF.

This sequence joins TRBV29-1 and TRBJ2-3, with D possibly being TRBD1 or TRBD2 (5 bases each). Germline V CDR1 and CDR2: SQVTM, ANQGSEA. The CDR3 has 13 residues. The CDR3 DNA reads as TGCATCATTCGGGACCATTTCACAGATACGCAGTATTTT. Protein: CIIRDHFTDTQYF.

The chain joins TRBV29-1 to TRBJ2-1; D is unresolved. The CDR3 totals 12 residues. Deletions cut 1 base from V and 10 bases from J, with 11 bases between. Germline-derived CDR1 and CDR2 are SQVTM and ANQGSEA. CDR3 sequence: CSVEVLMDEQFF. Here the CDR3 DNA reads TGCAGCGTTGAAGTACTGATGGACGAGCAGTTCTTC.

There are a few counts of this clonotype. V and J are TRBV2 and TRBJ1-6; D remains unclear. The CDR3 extends over 14 amino acids. CDR1 SNHLY and CDR2 FYNNEI come from the germline V gene. With 0 bases removed from V and 14 bases from J, the gap between germline ends came to 14 bases. The CDR3 sequence is CASSEADPVITLHF. The CDR3 nucleotides are TGTGCCAGCAGTGAAGCGGATCCGGTTATCACCCTCCACTTT.

In this sample, this clonotype turned up a few times. J is TRBJ2-3 and V is TRBV9; 13 nucleotides match TRBD2. With V trimmed by 4 bases and J by 1 base, 6 bases remained unmatched. This CDR3 contains 17 residues. Per the germline V gene, CDR1 is SGDLS and CDR2 is YYNGEE. In nucleotides, the CDR3 is TGTGCCAGCAGCACCGGGACTAGCGGGATTGGCACAGATACGCAGTATTTT. Its translation: CASSTGTSGIGTDTQYF.

This clonotype has just a few counts. The rearrangement uses TRBV7-2 and TRBJ2-5, with D maybe TRBD1 (6 bases). This CDR3 is built from 16 residues. Germline assignment: CDR1 SGHTA and CDR2 FQGNSA. V was pared by 1 base and J by 1 base, with 13 bases between. CDR3 sequence reads: CASSLDSGVGQETQYF. CDR3 coding DNA: TGTGCCAGCAGCTTAGACTCAGGGGTGGGCCAAGAGACCCAGTACTTC.

This clonotype was observed a handful of times. This chain joins TRBV28 and TRBJ1-5; D call uncertain. The CDR3 extends over 12 amino acids. Germline loops: CDR1 MDHEN, CDR2 SYDVKM. The V end was cut by 4 bases, the J end by 5 bases, with 6 bases between. The CDR3 DNA reads as TGTGCCAGCAGTTATGAACATCAGCCCCAGCATTTT. Its translation is CASSYEHQPQHF.

This clonotype showed up just once. V is TRBV5-1 and J is TRBJ1-1, with a possible D match to TRBD1 (6 bases). CDR1 and CDR2 from the germline V gene are SGHRS and YFSETQ. The CDR3 contains 16 residues. Trimming stripped 2 bases from V and 1 base from J, with 15 bases between. CDR3 residues: CASSFQSGEGNTEAFF. CDR3 bases: TGCGCCAGCAGCTTTCAATCAGGGGAAGGGAACACTGAAGCTTTCTTT. The complete variable domain, with remaining parts taken from reference TRBV5-1 and TRBJ1-1, reads KAGVTQTPRYLIKTRGQQVTLSCSPISGHRSVSWYQQTPGQGLQFLFEYFSETQRNKGNFPGRFSGRQFSNSRSEMNVSTLELGDSALYLCASSFQSGEGNTEAFFGQGTRLTVV.

The chain is built from TRBV20-1 and TRBJ2-3; 12 bases map to TRBD2. V shed 3 bases and J 3 bases; nucleotides not matched to a gene: 16. CDR3 length: 19 residues. Germline V CDR1 and CDR2: DFQATT, SNEGSKA (reference sequence). The CDR3 loop is CSASSLRASGGVGTDTQYF. The CDR3 DNA reads TGCAGTGCTAGTAGCTTACGGGCTAGCGGGGGGGTTGGGACAGATACGCAGTATTTT.

This clonotype was seen a few times. The chain is built from TRBV7-9 and TRBJ2-1; 7 nucleotides align to TRBD2. V dropped 2 bases and J dropped 8; count of bases not matched to a gene: 3. Germline V lookup: CDR1 SEHNR, CDR2 FQNEAQ (reference sequence). The CDR3 runs to 13 residues. CDR3 region: CASSLIAGDEQFF. The CDR3 coding sequence is TGTGCCAGCAGCTTAATCGCGGGGGATGAGCAGTTCTTC.

V is TRBV9 and J is TRBJ2-1; D is perhaps TRBD1 (5 bases). The V end was cut by 4 bases, the J end by 2 bases, with 16 bases between. The CDR3 contains 16 residues. Germline V gene data show CDR1 as SGDLS and CDR2 as YYNGEE. The CDR3 region is CASSLTQEPTYNEQFF. CDR3 nucleotide sequence: TGTGCCAGCAGCTTGACACAGGAGCCTACCTACAATGAGCAGTTCTTC. Using reference TRBV9 and TRBJ2-1 for the parts outside the CDR3, the full variable domain is DSGVTQTPKHLITATGQRVTLRCSPRSGDLSVYWYQQSLDQGLQFLIQYYNGEERAKGNILERFSAQQFPDLHSELNLSSLELGDSALYFCASSLTQEPTYNEQFFGPGTRLTVL.

A few counts support this clonotype. The rearrangement uses TRBV9 and TRBJ2-1; D may be TRBD1 or TRBD2 (5 bases each). The germline V gene encodes CDR1 SGDLS and CDR2 YYNGEE. V lost 4 bases and J lost 8, with 19 bases in between. This CDR3 is 15 amino acids long. The CDR3 DNA reads TGTGCCAGCAGCCCCACCGGGACCCGGGGCGATGAGCAGTTCTTC. This translates into CASSPTGTRGDEQFF.

This clonotype was seen at least ten times. The rearrangement joins TRBV10-3 to TRBJ2-6; D gene unclear. This CDR3 has 17 residues. The germline V gene encodes CDR1 ENHRY and CDR2 SYGVKD. V was trimmed by 3 bases and J by 2 bases, leaving 14 bases between them. CDR3 region: CAISDNGPGAGANVLTF. The CDR3, as DNA: TGTGCCATCAGTGATAACGGACCCGGAGCTGGGGCCAACGTCCTGACTTTC.

The chain combines TRBV3-1 with TRBJ2-2; D call uncertain. V was clipped by 4 bases and J by 4 bases, with 10 bases between them. Germline V CDR1 and CDR2: LGHDT, YNNKEL (reference sequence). This CDR3 has 14 residues. The CDR3 is CASSPQSGTGELFF. The CDR3 bases are TGTGCCAGCAGCCCGCAGTCGGGCACCGGGGAGCTGTTTTTT.

The V gene is TRBV7-9, the J gene TRBJ2-5; 12 bases fit TRBD2. The J call may be faulty, since TRBJ2-1 better matches the DNA end. This CDR3 has 19 residues. CDR1 and CDR2 (germline): SEHNR, FQNEAQ (reference sequence). In nucleotides, the CDR3 is TGTGCCAGCAGCTTAGGGCTAGCGGGGGGGTGGGGATTCGGGCGCGAGCAGTTCTTC. As protein: CASSLGLAGGWGFGREQFF.